This T cell receptor beta chain derives from a study of blood T cells in healthy people across ages (dated by TCRdb to 2015 to 2017). Notes on the research overall: In model experiments, template switching captured about one uniquely barcoded TCR beta cDNA molecule for every two T cells. Donors were grouped into four age groups: young (average roughly 15 years), middle-aged (about 38), aged (around 60) and long-lived (just over 80). To track age-related changes in TCR beta repertoire diversity, the study relied on deep sequencing normalized with unique cDNA molecular identifiers. Using the same blood draw, the study looked at two additional independent replicas of 1 million unique cDNA reads for two donors, one aged 18 to 30 and the other aged 80 or older. To avoid experimental bias, donors of different ages were spread randomly across the sequencing lanes.

Study-wide conclusions, independent of this receptor: There was a strong correlation between observed TCR beta diversity and the percentage of naive T cells measured by flow cytometry. Donor CMV infection status was unknown, potentially confounding age-related changes in expanded clonotypes. Observed TCR beta diversity per million T cells fell roughly linearly with age, and a significant reduction was already apparent by age approximately 40. Compared with the aged group, the long-lived group had more naive CD4+ T cells, fewer expanded clones and increased TCR diversity, suggesting age selection. Estimates of total diversity based on one million sequenced T cells were regarded as lower bounds and as underestimates. Because profiling used bulk unsorted PBMCs, naive and antigen-experienced compartments could not be compared conclusively.

Concerning this clonotype itself: Which antigen it targets is not known. No much larger clone exists at a distance of one base, and base qualities are not known.

The roughly 39 donors, aged about 6 to 95 years, were systemically healthy Caucasian individuals from Russia. Approximately 9.3 milliliters of peripheral blood were drawn from each donor into EDTA-treated Vacutainer tubes. Ficoll-Paque density-gradient centrifugation was used to isolate PBMCs, with at least 6.5 million per sample. Total RNA was extracted from PBMCs with Trizol reagent, with at least 6 micrograms obtained per sample. The percentages of naive CD45RAhigh/CD27high T cells were determined by flow cytometry on a PBMC aliquot from every donor. The library came from 5' RACE. Sequencing instrument: Illumina HiSeq 2500. The second PCR ran for roughly 6 to 11 cycles and used a J-beta primer mix along with a sample-barcoded 5' primer. A template-switch 5' adaptor carrying 12 random nucleotides introduced a unique molecular identifier onto each TCR beta cDNA molecule. Each sample yielded at least 3 million CDR3-containing paired-end reads. The Mint cDNA synthesis kit, primed by a TRBC-specific oligonucleotide, was used to synthesize first-strand cDNA from all RNA. All cDNA was treated with uracil-DNA glycosylase and then went through a first 18-cycle PCR with the universal primers M1SS and BC2_uni_R. For the original study's pipeline: Each sample was normalized by randomly selecting 1 million high-quality reads, each carrying a distinct molecular identifier. Reads sharing molecular identifiers were discarded rather than binned into consensus sequences. MiTCR, run with a Q25 quality threshold and the strictest error-elimination algorithm, handled CDR3 identification, clonotype clustering and error correction. A nonparametric unseen species model using Euler transformation provided a lower-bound estimate of total TCR beta diversity. The raw public data were reprocessed by TCRdb itself: fastp quality trimming at Q25, MiXCR clonotype calling, in-frame beta chains only. One record per CDR3 amino acid sequence lists the most common genes and DNA. V and J calls and clone size were set by TCRdb, not the authors. Recorded for this sample are 1,500,000 or so distinct CDR3 sequences; roughly 43% of them occurred a single time. Approximately 4.1% of the sample rests with the top ten.

This receptor was taken from a woman aged 18-29 years in good health. Sample: blood.

The nucleotides read TGTGCCAGCAGTGCAGGGGTTGGGAACACTGAAGCTTTCTTT. This gives the protein CASSAGVGNTEAFF. The sequence joins TRBV12-3 or TRBV12-4 to TRBJ1-1; a tentative D match to TRBD1 spans 6 bases. Trimming at the junction amounts to 5 bases on V and 1 base on J, and the germline ends lie 11 bases apart. Counted from cysteine to phenylalanine, this CDR3 has 14 amino acids. This entry keeps only the CDR3 DNA: 42 bases, framed from base 1.